This T cell receptor beta chain was recovered during a study of blood T cells in healthy people across ages. Study conclusions and caveats: It was not known whether donors were CMV positive (a possible confounder of expanded clonotype changes). Estimated diversity that came from one million T cells was considered an underestimate.

Peripheral blood was drawn, about 10 milliliters per donor. The V gene's germline CDR1 is SGHTA and CDR2 FQGTGA. V lost 5 bases, J lost 3 bases, and 13 bases lay in between. The CDR3 has 14 amino acids. A second PCR, run for roughly 7 to 12 cycles, used a sample-barcoded 5' primer plus a J-beta primer mix. In TCRdb, the 5' RACE reads were re-called with MiXCR into one record per CDR3 protein. The data contain around 650,000 distinct CDR3 sequences, roughly 32% of them singletons. Many counts were recorded for this clonotype. Antigen unknown. This TCR was recovered from a woman older than 75 in good health. Sequences were obtained from blood. The chain carries TRBV7-3 and TRBJ2-5; D call uncertain. The CDR3 sequence: CASSRTPSKETQYF. CDR3 coding DNA: TGTGCCAGCAGCCGCACACCTAGTAAAGAGACCCAGTACTTC.